These 18 T cell receptor beta chains originate from one sample sequenced in a study of T cells in Graves' hyperthyroidism and ophthalmopathy. Amplification of TCR beta CDR3 regions used RNA as the template. A first-round RT-PCR of the TCR CDR3 used the HTBI primer set. TCRdb re-called the multiplex PCR reads with MiXCR, one entry per CDR3 protein. The table includes about 400,000 distinct CDR3 sequences, about 15% detected once. The specimen was blood. Receptors originate from a woman in her twenties or thirties with Graves' hyperthyroidism.

The V gene is TRBV19, the J gene TRBJ1-5; D uncertain. The CDR3 is 17 residues long. V lost 3 bases and J 0 bases, leaving 15 bases between the germline ends. CDR1 LNHDA and CDR2 SQIVND come from the germline V gene (reference sequence). The CDR3 bases are TGTGCCAGTAGTATTGGGCCTTCTTTAGATAGCAATCAGCCCCAGCATTTT. The encoded protein is CASSIGPSLDSNQPQHF.

This clonotype was recorded at least ten times. The chain combines TRBV12-3 or TRBV12-4 with TRBJ1-2; 10 nucleotides align to TRBD1. This CDR3 comprises 18 residues. V lost 3 bases to trimming and J lost 4 bases; unmatched junction nucleotides: 14. Here the CDR3 DNA reads TGTGCCAGCAGTTTCTCCTCCGGGACAGGGGTGGCTCCCTATGGCTACACCTTC. Translation: CASSFSSGTGVAPYGYTF.

Many counts were recorded for this clonotype. The chain employs TRBV11-2 and TRBJ2-3; 9 bases are a match to TRBD2. This CDR3 is built from 16 residues. Germline V gene data show CDR1 as SGHAT and CDR2 as FQNNGV. J gave up 4 bases and V 1 base, and 6 bases lay outside the gene matches. CDR3 DNA: TGTGCCAGCAGCTTAGGTCCAGCGGGAGGCGCAGATACGCAGTATTTT. Translating it yields CASSLGPAGGADTQYF.

The chain recombines TRBV4-1 with TRBJ1-1; 7 nucleotides align to TRBD1. CDR1 is MGHRA, CDR2 YSYEKL, per germline. The CDR3 length is 15 residues. V was clipped by 1 base and J by 4 bases; unmatched bases: 6. CDR3 sequence: CASSQAHRGSTEAFF. In DNA, the CDR3 is TGCGCCAGCAGCCAAGCCCACAGGGGATCCACTGAAGCTTTCTTT.

This rearrangement joins TRBV6-1 to TRBJ2-7; tentative D call: TRBD1 (6 bases). Germline V gene lookup returns CDR1 MNHNS and CDR2 SASEGT. Trimming took off 8 bases at V and 0 bases at J, with 17 bases between the two ends. The CDR3 extends over 15 amino acids. The CDR3 is CASQPGQRSSYEQYF. The DNA of the CDR3 is TGTGCCAGCCAGCCAGGACAGAGGAGCTCCTACGAGCAGTACTTC.

This clonotype was recorded at least ten times. The chain has TRBV18 and TRBJ2-7, with a possible D match to TRBD1 (5 bases). The CDR3 is 13 residues long. Trimming stripped 5 bases from V and 4 bases from J, with 12 bases between. Germline V lookup: CDR1 KGHSH, CDR2 LQKENI. The CDR3 protein is CASSVTQEYEQYF. The CDR3, as DNA: TGTGCCAGCTCAGTAACACAGGAGTACGAGCAGTACTTC.

This clonotype was counted between two and nine times. V gene TRBV6-1 combines with J gene TRBJ2-2; 11 positions agree with TRBD1. The junction had 7 bases not matched to a gene; V was cut back by 7 bases and J by 3 bases. This CDR3 comprises 16 residues. Germline V CDR1 and CDR2: MNHNS, SASEGT. CDR3 protein: CASKPGQGVYTGELFF. For the CDR3, the DNA is TGTGCCAGCAAACCGGGACAGGGGGTTTACACCGGGGAGCTGTTTTTT.

This clonotype has ten or more counts. The rearrangement joins TRBV18 to TRBJ1-2; 7 bases fit TRBD1. The ends lost 5 bases at V and 8 bases at J; junction bases unmatched: 14. CDR3 length: 15 residues. The germline V gene encodes CDR1 KGHSH and CDR2 LQKENI. CDR3 residues: CASSGLGQTGSGYTF. CDR3 DNA: TGTGCCAGCTCAGGTTTGGGACAGACAGGGAGCGGCTACACCTTC.

This clonotype occurred many times. V usage is TRBV5-1 and J usage is TRBJ2-1; D uncertain. This CDR3 has 14 residues. V lost 3 bases to trimming and J lost 7 bases, with 14 bases between them. Germline V lookup: CDR1 SGHRS, CDR2 YFSETQ. The DNA of the CDR3 is TGCGCCAGCAGCTCAACAGCGAAAGGGAATGAGCAGTTCTTC. Translation gives CASSSTAKGNEQFF.

Regarding this clonotype: A much larger clone differs by one base, so this may be a read error. This chain uses TRBV5-1 with TRBJ1-1, with D possibly TRBD1 on 5 matching bases. This CDR3 contains 12 residues. The germline V gene has CDR1 SGHRS and CDR2 YFSETQ. Trimming removed 0 bases from V and 6 bases from J, with 6 bases in between. The CDR3 bases are TGCGCCAGCAGCTTGGCGACAGCTGAAGCTTTCTTT. It yields the protein CASSLATAEAFF.

The genes are TRBV20-1 and TRBJ1-2; no reliable D call. The CDR3 is 13 amino acids. Germline values: CDR1 DFQATT, CDR2 SNEGSKA (reference sequence). V was trimmed by 3 bases and J by 8 bases, leaving 16 bases between them. In DNA, the CDR3 is TGCAGTGCTAGTTTAGGGATACGGGAAGGCTACACCTTC. As protein: CSASLGIREGYTF.

This clonotype occurred a few times. The chain couples TRBV11-2 to TRBJ2-3; the D gene could be TRBD1 or TRBD2 (5 bases each). CDR1 and CDR2 from the germline V gene are SGHAT and FQNNGV. The CDR3 contains 15 residues. With 2 bases removed from V and 13 bases from J, the gap between germline ends came to 22 bases. CDR3 region: CASSLPSGTPRREYF. The CDR3 coding sequence is TGTGCCAGCAGCTTACCCTCCGGGACCCCACGTCGGGAGTATTTT. Using reference TRBV11-2 and TRBJ2-3 for the parts outside the CDR3, the full variable domain is EAGVAQSPRYKIIEKRQSVAFWCNPISGHATLYWYQQILGQGPKLLIQFQNNGVVDDSQLPKDRFSAERLKGVDSTLKIQPAKLEDSAVYLCASSLPSGTPRREYFGPGTRLTVL.

This clonotype showed up just a few times. The chain links TRBV3-1 to TRBJ2-1; 8 bases are a match to TRBD2. The CDR3 is made up of 16 amino acids. Germline trimming cut 3 bases from V and 9 bases from J; bases unmatched to any gene: 13. Germline assignment: CDR1 LGHDT and CDR2 YNNKEL (reference sequence). CDR3 sequence (DNA): TGTGCCAGCAGCCACCGGACTGGCGGGAGGCATGGTGAGCAGTTCTTC. Encoded protein: CASSHRTGGRHGEQFF.

This clonotype has only a few counts. J is TRBJ2-3 and V is TRBV2; D is possibly TRBD2 (6 bases). Trimming shortened V by 4 bases and J by 0 bases, and 14 bases separated the two germline ends. The CDR3 loop spans 16 amino acids. Germline CDR1 SNHLY, CDR2 FYNNEI. CDR3 amino acids: CASSVSSGRSTDTQYF. Here the CDR3 DNA reads TGTGCCAGCAGTGTGTCCAGCGGGCGTAGCACAGATACGCAGTATTTT.

In this sample, this clonotype turned up many times. The rearrangement uses TRBV6-1 and TRBJ1-6; TRBD1 might be the D (6 bases). Trimming took 2 bases from V and 5 from J, leaving 10 bases between them. The germline CDR1 and CDR2 sequences are MNHNS and SASEGT. The CDR3 runs to 15 residues. This CDR3 is CASSERNRDNSPLHF. In DNA, the CDR3 is TGTGCCAGCAGTGAAAGGAACAGGGATAATTCACCCCTCCACTTT.

This clonotype showed up many times. This chain connects TRBV28 to TRBJ1-2, with 9 bases aligning to TRBD1. CDR1 and CDR2 from the germline V gene are MDHEN and SYDVKM. Trimming took 6 bases from V and 1 from J; bases not matched to a gene: 9. The CDR3 runs 16 residues. CDR3 loop: CASSVRGTGFNYGYTF. The CDR3, as DNA: TGTGCCAGCAGCGTCCGGGGGACAGGGTTTAACTATGGCTACACCTTC.

This clonotype was counted only a few times. This rearrangement joins TRBV29-1 to TRBJ2-5, with TRBD2 matching over 10 bases. This CDR3 region has 15 residues. The J segment lost 4 bases and the V segment lost 4 bases, leaving 9 bases of the junction unmatched. In germline, CDR1 is SQVTM, CDR2 ANQGSEA. The CDR3 sequence: CSVGQREGPLETQYF. CDR3 coding DNA: TGCAGCGTTGGCCAGCGGGAGGGCCCTCTAGAGACCCAGTACTTC.

This chain links TRBV4-3 with TRBJ2-7; D is possibly TRBD1 or TRBD2 (5 bases each). CDR3 size: 15 residues. The germline CDR1 and CDR2 sequences are LGHNA and YSLEER. Deletions cut 1 base from V and 3 bases from J, with 13 bases between. The CDR3 sequence: CASSQASGTVYEQYF. DNA of the CDR3: TGCGCCAGCAGCCAAGCTTCCGGGACGGTCTACGAGCAGTACTTC.